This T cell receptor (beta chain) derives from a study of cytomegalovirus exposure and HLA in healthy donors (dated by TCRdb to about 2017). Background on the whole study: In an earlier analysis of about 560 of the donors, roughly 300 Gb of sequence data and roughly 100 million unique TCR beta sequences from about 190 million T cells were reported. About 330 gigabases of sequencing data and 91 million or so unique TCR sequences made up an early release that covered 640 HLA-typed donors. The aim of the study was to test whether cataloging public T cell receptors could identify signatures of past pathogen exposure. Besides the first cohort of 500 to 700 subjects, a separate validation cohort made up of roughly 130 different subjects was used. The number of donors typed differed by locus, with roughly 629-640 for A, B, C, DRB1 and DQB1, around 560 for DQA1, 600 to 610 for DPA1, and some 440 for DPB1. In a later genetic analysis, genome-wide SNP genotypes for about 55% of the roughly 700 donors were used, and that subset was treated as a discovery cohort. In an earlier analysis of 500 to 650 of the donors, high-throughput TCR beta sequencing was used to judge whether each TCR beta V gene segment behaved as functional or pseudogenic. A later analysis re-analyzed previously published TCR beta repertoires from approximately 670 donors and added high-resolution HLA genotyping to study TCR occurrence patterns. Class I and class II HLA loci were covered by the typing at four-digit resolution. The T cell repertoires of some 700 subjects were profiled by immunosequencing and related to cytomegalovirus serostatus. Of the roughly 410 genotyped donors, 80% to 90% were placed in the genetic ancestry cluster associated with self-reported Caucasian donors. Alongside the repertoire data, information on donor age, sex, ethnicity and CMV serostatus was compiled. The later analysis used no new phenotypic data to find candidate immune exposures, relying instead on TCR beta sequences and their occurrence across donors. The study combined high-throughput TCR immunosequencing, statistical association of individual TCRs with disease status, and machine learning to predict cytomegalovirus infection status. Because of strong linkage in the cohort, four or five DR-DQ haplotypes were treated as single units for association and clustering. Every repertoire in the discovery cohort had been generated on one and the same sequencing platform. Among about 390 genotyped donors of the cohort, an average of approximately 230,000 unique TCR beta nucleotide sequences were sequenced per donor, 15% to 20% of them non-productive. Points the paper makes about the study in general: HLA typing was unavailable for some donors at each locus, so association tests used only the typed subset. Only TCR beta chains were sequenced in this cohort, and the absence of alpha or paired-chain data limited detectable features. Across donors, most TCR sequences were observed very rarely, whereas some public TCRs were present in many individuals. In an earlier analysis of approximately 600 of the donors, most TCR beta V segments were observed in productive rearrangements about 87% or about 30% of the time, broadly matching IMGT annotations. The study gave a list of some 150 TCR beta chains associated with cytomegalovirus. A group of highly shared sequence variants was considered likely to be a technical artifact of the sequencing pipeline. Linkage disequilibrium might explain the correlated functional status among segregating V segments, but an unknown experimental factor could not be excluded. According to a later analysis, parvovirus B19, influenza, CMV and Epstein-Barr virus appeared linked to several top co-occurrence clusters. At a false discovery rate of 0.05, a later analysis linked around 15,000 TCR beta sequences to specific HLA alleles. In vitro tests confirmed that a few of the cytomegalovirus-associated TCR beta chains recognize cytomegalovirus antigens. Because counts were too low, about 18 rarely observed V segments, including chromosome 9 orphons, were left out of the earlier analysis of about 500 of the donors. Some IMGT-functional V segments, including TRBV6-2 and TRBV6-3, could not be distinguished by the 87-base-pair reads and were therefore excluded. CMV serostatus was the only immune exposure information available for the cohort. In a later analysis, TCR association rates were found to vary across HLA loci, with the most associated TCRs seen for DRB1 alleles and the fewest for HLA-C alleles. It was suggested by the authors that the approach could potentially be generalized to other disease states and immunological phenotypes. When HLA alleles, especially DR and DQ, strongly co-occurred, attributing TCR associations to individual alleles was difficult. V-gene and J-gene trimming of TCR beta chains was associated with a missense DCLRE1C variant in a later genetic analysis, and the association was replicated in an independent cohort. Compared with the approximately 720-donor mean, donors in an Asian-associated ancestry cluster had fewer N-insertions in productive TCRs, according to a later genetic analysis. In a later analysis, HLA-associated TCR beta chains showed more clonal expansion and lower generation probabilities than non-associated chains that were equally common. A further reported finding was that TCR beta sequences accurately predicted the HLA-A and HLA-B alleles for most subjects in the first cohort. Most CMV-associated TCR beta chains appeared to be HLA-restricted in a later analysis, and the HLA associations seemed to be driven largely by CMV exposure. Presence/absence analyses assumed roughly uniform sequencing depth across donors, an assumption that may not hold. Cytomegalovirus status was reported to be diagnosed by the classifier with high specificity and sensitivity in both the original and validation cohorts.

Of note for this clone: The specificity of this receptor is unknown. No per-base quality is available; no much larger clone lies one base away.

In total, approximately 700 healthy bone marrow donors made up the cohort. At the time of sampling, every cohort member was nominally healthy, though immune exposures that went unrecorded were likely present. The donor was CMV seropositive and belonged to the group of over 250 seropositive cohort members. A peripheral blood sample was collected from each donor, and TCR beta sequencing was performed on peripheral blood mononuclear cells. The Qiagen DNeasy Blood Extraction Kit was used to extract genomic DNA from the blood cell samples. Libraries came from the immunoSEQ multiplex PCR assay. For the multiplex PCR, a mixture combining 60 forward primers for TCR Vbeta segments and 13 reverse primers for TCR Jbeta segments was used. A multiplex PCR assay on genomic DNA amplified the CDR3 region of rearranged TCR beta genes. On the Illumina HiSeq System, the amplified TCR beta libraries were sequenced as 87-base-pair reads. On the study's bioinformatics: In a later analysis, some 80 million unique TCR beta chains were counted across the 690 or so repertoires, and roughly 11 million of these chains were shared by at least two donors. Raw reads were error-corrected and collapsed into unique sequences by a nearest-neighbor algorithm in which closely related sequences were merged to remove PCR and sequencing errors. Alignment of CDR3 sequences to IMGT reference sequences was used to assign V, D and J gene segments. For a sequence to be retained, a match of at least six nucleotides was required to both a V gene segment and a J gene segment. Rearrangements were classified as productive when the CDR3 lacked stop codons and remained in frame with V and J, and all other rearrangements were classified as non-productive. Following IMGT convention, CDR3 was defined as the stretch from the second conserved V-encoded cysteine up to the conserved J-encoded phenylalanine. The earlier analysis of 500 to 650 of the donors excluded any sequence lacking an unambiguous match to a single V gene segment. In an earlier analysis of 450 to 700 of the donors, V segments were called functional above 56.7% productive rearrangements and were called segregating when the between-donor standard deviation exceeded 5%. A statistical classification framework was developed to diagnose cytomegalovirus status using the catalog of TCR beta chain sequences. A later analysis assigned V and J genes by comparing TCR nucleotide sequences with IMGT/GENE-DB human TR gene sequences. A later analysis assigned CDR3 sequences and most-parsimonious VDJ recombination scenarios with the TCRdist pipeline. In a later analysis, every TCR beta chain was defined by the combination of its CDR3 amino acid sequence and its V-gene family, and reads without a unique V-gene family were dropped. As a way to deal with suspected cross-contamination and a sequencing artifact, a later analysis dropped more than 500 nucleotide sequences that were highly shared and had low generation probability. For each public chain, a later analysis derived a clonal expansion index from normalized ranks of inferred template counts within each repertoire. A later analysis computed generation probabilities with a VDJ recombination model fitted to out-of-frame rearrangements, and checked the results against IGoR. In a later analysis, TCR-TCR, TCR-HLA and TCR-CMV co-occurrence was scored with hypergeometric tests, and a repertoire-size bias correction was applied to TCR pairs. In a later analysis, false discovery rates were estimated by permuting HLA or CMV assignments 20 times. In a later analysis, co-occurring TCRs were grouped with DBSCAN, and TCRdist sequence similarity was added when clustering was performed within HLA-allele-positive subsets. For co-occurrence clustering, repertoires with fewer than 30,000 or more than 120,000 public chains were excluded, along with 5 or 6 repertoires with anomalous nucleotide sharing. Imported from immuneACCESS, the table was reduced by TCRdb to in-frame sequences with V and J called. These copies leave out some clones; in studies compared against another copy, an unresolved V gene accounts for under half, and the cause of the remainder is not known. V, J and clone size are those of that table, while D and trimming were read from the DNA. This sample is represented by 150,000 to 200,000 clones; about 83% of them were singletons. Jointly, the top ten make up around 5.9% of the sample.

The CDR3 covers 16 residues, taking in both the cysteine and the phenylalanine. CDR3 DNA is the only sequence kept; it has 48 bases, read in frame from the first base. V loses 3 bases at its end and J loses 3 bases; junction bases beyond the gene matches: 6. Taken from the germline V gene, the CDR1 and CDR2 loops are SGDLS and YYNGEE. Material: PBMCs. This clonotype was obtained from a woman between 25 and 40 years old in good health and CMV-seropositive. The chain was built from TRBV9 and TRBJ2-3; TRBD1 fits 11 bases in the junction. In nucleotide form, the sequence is TGTGCCAGCAGCGCCTCCGGGACAGGGGGAACAGATACGCAGTATTTT. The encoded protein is CASSASGTGGTDTQYF.